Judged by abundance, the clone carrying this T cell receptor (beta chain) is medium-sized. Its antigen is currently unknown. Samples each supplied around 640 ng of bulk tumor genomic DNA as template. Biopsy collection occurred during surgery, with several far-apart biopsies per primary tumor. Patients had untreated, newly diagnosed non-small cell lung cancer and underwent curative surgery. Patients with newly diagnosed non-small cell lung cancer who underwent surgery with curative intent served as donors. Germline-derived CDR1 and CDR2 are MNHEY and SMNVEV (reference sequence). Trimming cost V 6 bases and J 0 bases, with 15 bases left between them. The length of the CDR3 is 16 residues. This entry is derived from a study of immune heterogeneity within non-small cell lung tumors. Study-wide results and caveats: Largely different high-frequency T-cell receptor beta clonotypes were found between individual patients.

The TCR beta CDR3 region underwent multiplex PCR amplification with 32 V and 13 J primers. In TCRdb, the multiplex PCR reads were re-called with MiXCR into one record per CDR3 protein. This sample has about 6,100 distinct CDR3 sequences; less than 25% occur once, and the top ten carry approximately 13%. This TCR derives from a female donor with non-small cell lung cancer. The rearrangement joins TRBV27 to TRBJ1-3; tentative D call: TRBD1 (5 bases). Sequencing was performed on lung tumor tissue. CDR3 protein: CASSPLVGASGNTIYF. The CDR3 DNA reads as TGTGCCAGCAGCCCGCTGGTCGGGGCCTCTGGAAACACCATATATTTT.